The 23 T cell receptor beta chains reported below all come from one sample, sequenced in a study of early T cells in non-severe SARS-CoV-2 infection. TCRdb re-called the 5' RACE reads with MiXCR, one entry per CDR3 protein. Found here are fewer than 50,000 distinct CDR3 sequences, around 6.5% of them singletons; the top ten hold around 2.8%. The sequenced sample was whole blood, obtained at baseline. These receptors were obtained from an adult who was a healthcare worker with PCR-confirmed SARS-CoV-2 infection or an uninfected control (not recorded which).

This clonotype was observed a few times. The chain links TRBV7-8 to TRBJ2-7; D may match TRBD1 or TRBD2 (5 bases each). V was pared by 8 bases and J by 2 bases, with 7 bases between. This CDR3 is built from 11 residues. CDR1 and CDR2 from the germline V gene are SGHVS and FQNEAQ. CDR3 sequence (DNA): TGTGCCAGCGGGACCACCTACGAGCAGTACTTC. This sequence encodes CASGTTYEQYF.

This clonotype came up many times. The V gene is TRBV28, the J gene TRBJ2-3; D perhaps matches TRBD2 (5 bases). Trimming removed 3 bases at V and 0 bases at J, with 7 bases between. Germline V gene lookup returns CDR1 MDHEN and CDR2 SYDVKM. The CDR3 extends over 14 amino acids. CDR3 protein: CASSFEGSTDTQYF. As DNA, the CDR3 is TGTGCCAGCAGTTTCGAGGGTAGCACAGATACGCAGTATTTT.

The chain uses TRBV7-9 and TRBJ2-5; 10 bases map to TRBD1. The CDR3 has 14 amino acids. V lost 4 bases to trimming and J lost 5 bases; unmatched junction nucleotides: 4. Looked up from germline, CDR1 is SEHNR and CDR2 is FQNEAQ (reference sequence). This CDR3 is CASSSTGGGETQYF. In DNA form, the CDR3 reads TGTGCCAGCAGCTCGACAGGGGGCGGCGAGACCCAGTACTTC.

V usage is TRBV20-1 and J usage is TRBJ2-7; 7 bases are shared with TRBD1. CDR1 and CDR2 from the germline V gene are DFQATT and SNEGSKA (reference sequence). CDR3 length: 15 residues. Germline trimming cut 6 bases from V and 3 bases from J; bases unmatched to any gene: 14. The CDR3 DNA sequence: TGCAGTGCCAAACACCAAAACAGGGGTATCTACGAGCAGTACTTC. This translates into CSAKHQNRGIYEQYF.

In its sample, this clonotype was seen a few times. The chain employs TRBV6-5 and TRBJ2-1; TRBD2 aligns across 9 bases. In germline, CDR1 is MNHEY, CDR2 SVGAGI. The CDR3 sequence is 18 residues long. Trimming took 5 bases from V and 0 from J; bases not matched to a gene: 11. As DNA, the CDR3 is TGTGCCAGCAGTACAGAGCGGGGGGCTCTTACCTCCTACAATGAGCAGTTCTTC. Translating it yields CASSTERGALTSYNEQFF.

In its sample, this clonotype was seen a few times. This chain links TRBV6-5 with TRBJ1-1; 8 nucleotides agree with TRBD1. CDR3 size: 11 residues. Germline V CDR1 and CDR2: MNHEY, SVGAGI. The ends lost 5 bases at V and 8 bases at J; junction bases unmatched: 1. CDR3: CASSRDREAFF. The CDR3 coding sequence is TGTGCCAGCAGTCGGGACAGGGAAGCTTTCTTT.

The chain employs TRBV12-3 or TRBV12-4 and TRBJ2-5, with TRBD2 identical over 7 bases. The CDR3 consists of 15 residues. V gave up 8 bases and J gave up 5 bases; unmatched junction bases: 14. CDR3 nucleotide sequence: TGTGCCAGCCGATCCGGGAGGCAGTGGGGCGAGACCCAGTACTTC. This sequence encodes CASRSGRQWGETQYF.

This clonotype came up many times. The chain employs TRBV19 and TRBJ2-6; a weak D match, TRBD2 (5 bases). V lost 10 bases and J lost 2, with 9 bases in between. Germline V gives CDR1 LNHDA, CDR2 SQIVND (reference sequence). The CDR3 has 13 amino acids. The DNA for the CDR3 is TGTGCCACCTCGAGGGCTGGGGCCAACGTCCTGACTTTC. It is translated as CATSRAGANVLTF. The entire variable domain, with the rest obtained from reference TRBV19 and TRBJ2-6, is as follows: DGGITQSPKYLFRKEGQNVTLSCEQNLNHDAMYWYRQDPGQGLRLIYYSQIVNDFQKGDIAEGYSVSREKKESFPLTVTSAQKNPTAFYLCATSRAGANVLTFGAGSRLTVL.

This clonotype was seen at least ten times. The genes are TRBV5-1 and TRBJ2-1; unclear D gene. V was cut by 1 base and J by 2 bases, with 13 bases left in between. This CDR3 has 16 residues. The germline gives CDR1 SGHRS, CDR2 YFSETQ. CDR3 region: CASSLLGGETYNEQFF. The CDR3 nucleotides are TGCGCCAGCAGCTTGTTGGGTGGGGAAACCTACAATGAGCAGTTCTTC.

This clonotype showed up many times. V and J are TRBV7-2 and TRBJ1-1; 8 nucleotides agree with TRBD1. The V and J ends lost 5 bases and 4 bases, in that order; junction bases with no gene match: 12. Germline lookup yields CDR1 SGHTA and CDR2 FQGNSA. The CDR3 loop spans 16 amino acids. CDR3 in DNA: TGTGCCAGCAGCCCTCGGACAGGGAGCGCGGGCACTGAAGCTTTCTTT. Protein sequence: CASSPRTGSAGTEAFF.

In this sample, this clonotype turned up many times. The gene calls are TRBV14 and TRBJ2-1; no reliable D call. From germline, CDR1 is SGHDN and CDR2 FVKESK. V lost 0 bases, J lost 4 bases, and 13 bases lay in between. The CDR3 runs to 16 residues. CDR3 sequence (DNA): TGTGCCAGCAGCCAAGACGGGTTGCATGCTTACAATGAGCAGTTCTTC. Its protein is CASSQDGLHAYNEQFF.

The chain combines TRBV7-9 with TRBJ1-2; 9 positions match TRBD1. Looked up from germline, CDR1 is SEHNR and CDR2 is FQNEAQ (reference sequence). This CDR3 contains 15 residues. V lost 6 bases, J lost 7 bases, and 12 bases stayed unmatched. The CDR3 spells CASRSSGGDRVGYTF. The CDR3 DNA reads as TGTGCCAGCAGGTCAAGCGGCGGGGACAGGGTTGGCTACACCTTC.

The sample holds many counts of this clonotype. V and J are TRBV4-1 and TRBJ1-4; 7 positions match TRBD1. V shed 0 bases and J 7 bases; nucleotides not matched to a gene: 11. CDR3 size: 17 residues. CDR1 and CDR2 from the germline V gene are MGHRA and YSYEKL. The CDR3, as DNA: TGCGCCAGCAGCCAAGATGGCCAGGGGGTAATCGTTGAAAAACTGTTTTTT. It yields the protein CASSQDGQGVIVEKLFF.

This clonotype was recorded a few times. The chain carries TRBV5-1 and TRBJ2-7; D possibly matches TRBD1 or TRBD2 (5 bases each). Looked up from germline, CDR1 is SGHRS and CDR2 is YFSETQ. Trimming took off 0 bases at V and 2 bases at J, with 9 bases between the two ends. The CDR3 is made up of 14 amino acids. DNA of the CDR3: TGCGCCAGCAGCTTGGCCGGGACGGCCTACGAGCAGTACTTC. It specifies CASSLAGTAYEQYF.

V and J are TRBV4-3 and TRBJ2-1; 8 bases line up with TRBD1. Trimming at V came to 4 bases and at J to 12 bases, leaving 11 bases not matched to a gene. Germline V gene sequence: CDR1 LGHNA, CDR2 YSLEER. The CDR3 covers 14 residues. The CDR3 loop is CASSPTGQGVGQFF. As DNA, the CDR3 is TGCGCCAGCAGCCCAACCGGACAGGGTGTGGGGCAGTTCTTC.

This clonotype was counted at least ten times. The rearrangement links TRBV5-6 to TRBJ1-5; the D is unclear. V lost 6 bases and J lost 3, with 16 bases in between. In germline, CDR1 is SGHDT, CDR2 YYEEEE. This CDR3 comprises 15 residues. CDR3 in amino acids: CASTILGRANQPQHF. The CDR3, as DNA: TGTGCCAGCACCATCCTAGGACGGGCCAATCAGCCCCAGCATTTT.

This clonotype came up a few times. V gene TRBV4-3 combines with J gene TRBJ2-3; no clear D gene. The CDR3 has 14 amino acids. The V gene lost 4 bases and the J gene lost 1 base, with 9 bases spanning the gap. CDR1 is LGHNA and CDR2 is YSLEER in the germline V gene. Here the CDR3 reads CASSPGFGTDTQYF. In nucleotides, the CDR3 is TGCGCCAGCAGCCCCGGGTTCGGCACAGATACGCAGTATTTT.

Ten or more counts support this clonotype. The chain combines TRBV20-1 with TRBJ1-1; 8 bases are a match to TRBD1. Germline-derived CDR1 and CDR2 are DFQATT and SNEGSKA (reference sequence). The CDR3 runs to 14 residues. The junction had 7 bases not matched to a gene; V was cut back by 5 bases and J by 2 bases. The CDR3 sequence: CSASRTGPNTEAFF. The CDR3 DNA is TGCAGTGCTTCCCGGACAGGGCCAAACACTGAAGCTTTCTTT.

This clonotype showed up just a few times. J is TRBJ2-3 and V is TRBV3-1; unclear D gene. The germline CDR1 and CDR2 sequences are LGHDT and YNNKEL (reference sequence). The CDR3 has 13 amino acids. Trimming left V 1 base short and J 5 bases short, with 7 bases between. The CDR3 sequence is CASSQGLRDTQYF. As DNA, the CDR3 is TGTGCCAGCAGCCAAGGGTTGAGAGATACGCAGTATTTT.

This clonotype was picked up many times. The chain recombines TRBV5-6 with TRBJ2-1; D is possibly TRBD2 (5 bases). CDR1 is SGHDT and CDR2 is YYEEEE in the germline V gene. The CDR3 consists of 15 residues. V shed 0 bases and J shed 2 bases, with 9 bases lying between them. CDR3 residues: CASSLAAVPYNEQFF. DNA for the CDR3: TGTGCCAGCAGCTTGGCAGCGGTCCCCTACAATGAGCAGTTCTTC. Complete variable domain (other parts from reference TRBV5-6 and TRBJ2-1): DAGVTQSPTHLIKTRGQQVTLRCSPKSGHDTVSWYQQALGQGPQFIFQYYEEEERQRGNFPDRFSGHQFPNYSSELNVNALLLGDSALYLCASSLAAVPYNEQFFGPGTRLTVL.

The rearrangement links TRBV20-1 to TRBJ2-1; no clear D gene. V shed 5 bases and J shed 0 bases, with 17 bases lying between them. The CDR3 consists of 16 residues. Germline-derived CDR1 and CDR2 are DFQATT and SNEGSKA (reference sequence). The chain's CDR3 is CSAGNLDRSSYNEQFF. CDR3 bases: TGCAGTGCTGGAAACCTCGACCGAAGCTCCTACAATGAGCAGTTCTTC.

The gene calls are TRBV5-1 and TRBJ1-1; D is perhaps TRBD1 (5 bases). CDR3 length equals 15 residues. The germline gives CDR1 SGHRS, CDR2 YFSETQ. Trimming cost V 0 bases and J 5 bases, with 14 bases left between them. The CDR3 here is CASSLAGGSGTEAFF. The CDR3 nucleotides read TGCGCCAGCAGCTTGGCCGGGGGAAGCGGGACTGAAGCTTTCTTT.

The sample holds many counts of this clonotype. This chain connects TRBV9 to TRBJ2-1; D is possibly TRBD1 (6 bases). Trimming removed 2 bases from V and 8 bases from J, with 14 bases in between. This CDR3 has 14 residues. Per the germline V gene, CDR1 is SGDLS and CDR2 is YYNGEE. The CDR3 spells CASSVAGDRDEQFF. The CDR3 region has the DNA TGTGCCAGCAGCGTCGCAGGGGATCGTGATGAGCAGTTCTTC.